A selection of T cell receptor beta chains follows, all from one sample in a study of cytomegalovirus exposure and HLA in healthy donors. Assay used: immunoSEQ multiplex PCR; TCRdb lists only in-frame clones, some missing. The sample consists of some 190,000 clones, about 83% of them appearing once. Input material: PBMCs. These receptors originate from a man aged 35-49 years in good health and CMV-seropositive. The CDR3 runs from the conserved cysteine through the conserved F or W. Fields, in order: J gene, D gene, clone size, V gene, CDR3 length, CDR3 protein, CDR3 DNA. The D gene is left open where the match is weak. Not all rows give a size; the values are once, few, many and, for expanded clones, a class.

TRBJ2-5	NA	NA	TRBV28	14	CASSLIVSRETQYF	TGTGCCAGCAGCCTTATAGTCTCCCGAGAGACCCAGTACTTC
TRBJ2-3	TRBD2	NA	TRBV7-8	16	CASSSGLAGLTDTQYF	TGTGCCAGCAGCTCCGGACTAGCGGGCCTCACAGATACGCAGTATTTT
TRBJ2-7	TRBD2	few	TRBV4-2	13	CASSQPPSGSEYF	TGTGCCAGCAGCCAACCCCCTAGCGGGAGCGAGTACTTC
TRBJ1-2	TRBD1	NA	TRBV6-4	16	CASSDPGQISNYGYTF	TGTGCCAGCAGTGACCCGGGACAGATTTCTAACTATGGCTACACCTTC
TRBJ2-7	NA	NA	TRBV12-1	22	CASSFPDRGRLAGVRGSYEQYF	TGTGCCAGCAGCTTTCCCGACAGGGGGAGACTAGCGGGTGTGAGGGGGTCCTACGAGCAGTACTTC
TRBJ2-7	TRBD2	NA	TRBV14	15	CASSLRLAGSYEQYF	TGTGCCAGCAGCCTCAGGCTAGCGGGATCCTACGAGCAGTACTTC
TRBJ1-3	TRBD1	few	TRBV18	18	CASSRRDRAHSSGNTIYF	TGTGCCAGCTCACGCCGGGACAGGGCCCATTCCTCTGGAAACACCATATATTTT
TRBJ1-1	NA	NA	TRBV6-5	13	CASRHRMNTEAFF	TGTGCCAGCAGGCACAGAATGAACACTGAAGCTTTCTTT
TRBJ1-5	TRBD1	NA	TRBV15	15	CATSRETGGFQPQHF	TGTGCCACCAGCAGGGAAACAGGGGGCTTTCAGCCCCAGCATTTT
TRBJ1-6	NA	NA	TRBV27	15	CASSVFGQIGSPLHF	TGTGCCAGCAGTGTCTTCGGACAGATCGGTTCACCCCTCCACTTT
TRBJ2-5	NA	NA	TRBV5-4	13	CASSLIQEETQYF	TGTGCCAGCAGCTTGATACAGGAAGAGACCCAGTACTTC
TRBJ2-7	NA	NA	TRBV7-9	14	CASSSGRGGGEQYF	TGTGCCAGCAGCTCGGGGAGGGGAGGGGGCGAGCAGTACTTC
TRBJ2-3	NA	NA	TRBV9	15	CASSVPDRITDTQYF	TGTGCCAGCAGCGTTCCAGACAGGATCACAGATACGCAGTATTTT
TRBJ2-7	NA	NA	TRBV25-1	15	CASRTGTWNSYEQYF	TGTGCCAGCAGAACCGGGACATGGAACTCCTACGAGCAGTACTTC
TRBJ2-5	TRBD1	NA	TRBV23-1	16	CASSHIPGQVSETQYF	TGCGCCAGCAGTCATATTCCGGGACAGGTCAGCGAGACCCAGTACTTC
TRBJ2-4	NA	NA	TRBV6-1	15	CASTSPGRRKNIQYF	TGTGCCAGCACTTCGCCAGGGAGGAGGAAAAACATTCAGTACTTC
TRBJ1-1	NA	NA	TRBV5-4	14	CASSLVGPNTEAFF	TGTGCCAGCAGCTTGGTGGGCCCAAACACTGAAGCTTTCTTT
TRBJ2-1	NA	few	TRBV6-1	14	CASSVEGMGGEQFF	TGTGCCAGCAGTGTCGAGGGTATGGGGGGTGAGCAGTTCTTC
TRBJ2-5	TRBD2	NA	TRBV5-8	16	CASSDGTSGRSETQYF	TGTGCCAGCAGTGACGGGACTAGCGGGAGATCAGAGACCCAGTACTTC
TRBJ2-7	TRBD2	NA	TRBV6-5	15	CASRTIAGVRSEQYF	TGTGCCAGCAGGACTATAGCGGGAGTCAGGAGCGAGCAGTACTTC
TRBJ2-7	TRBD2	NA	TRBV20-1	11	CSLAGIGEQYF	TGCAGTCTAGCGGGAATAGGCGAGCAGTACTTC
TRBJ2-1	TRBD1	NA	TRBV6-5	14	CASSSRDRYSEQFF	TGTGCCAGCAGTTCCAGGGACAGGTACAGTGAGCAGTTCTTC
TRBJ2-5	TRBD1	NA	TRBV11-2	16	CASSLYRDSTQETQYF	TGTGCCAGCAGCTTATATAGGGACAGCACCCAAGAGACCCAGTACTTC
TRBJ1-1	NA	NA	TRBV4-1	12	CASSRGQTEAFF	TGCGCCAGCAGCCGTGGACAGACTGAAGCTTTCTTT
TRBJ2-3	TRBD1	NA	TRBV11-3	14	CASSRDRATDTQYF	TGTGCCAGCAGCCGGGACAGGGCTACGGATACGCAGTATTTT
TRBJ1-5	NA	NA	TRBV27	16	CASSLAGTLSNQPQHF	TGTGCCAGCAGTTTAGCCGGGACACTTAGCAATCAGCCCCAGCATTTT
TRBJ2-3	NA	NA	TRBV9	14	CASSGGGGTDTQYF	TGTGCCAGCAGCGGAGGAGGGGGCACAGATACGCAGTATTTT
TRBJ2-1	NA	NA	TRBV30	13	CASHRGSYNEQFF	TGTGCCTCCCATCGCGGCTCCTACAATGAGCAGTTCTTC
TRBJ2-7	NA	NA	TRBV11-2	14	CASSLFPSTYEQYF	TGTGCCAGCAGCTTATTCCCCTCTACCTACGAGCAGTACTTC
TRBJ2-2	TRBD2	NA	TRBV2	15	CASRRAGAGTGELFF	TGTGCCAGCAGACGGGCCGGAGCGGGGACCGGGGAGCTGTTTTTT
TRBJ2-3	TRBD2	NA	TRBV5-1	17	CASSLVGGRSLTDTQYF	TGCGCCAGCAGCTTGGTGGGCGGGAGGTCACTCACAGATACGCAGTATTTT
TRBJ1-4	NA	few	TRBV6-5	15	CASSPGPGISLELFF	TGTGCCAGCAGCCCAGGTCCGGGGATTTCCCTGGAACTGTTTTTT
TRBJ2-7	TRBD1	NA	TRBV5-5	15	CASSRAGTGAYEQYF	TGTGCCAGCAGCAGAGCCGGGACAGGGGCCTACGAGCAGTACTTC
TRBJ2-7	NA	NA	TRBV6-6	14	CASSYGEFGYEQYF	TGTGCCAGCAGTTACGGGGAGTTCGGCTACGAGCAGTACTTC
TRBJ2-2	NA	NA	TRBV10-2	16	CASSGAGQANTGELFF	TGCGCCAGCAGTGGGGCCGGACAAGCGAACACCGGGGAGCTGTTTTTT
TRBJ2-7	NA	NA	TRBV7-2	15	CASSLAGLSSYEQYF	TGTGCCAGCAGCTTAGCGGGACTGAGCTCCTACGAGCAGTACTTC
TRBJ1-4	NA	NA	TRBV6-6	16	CASSYRGFATNEKLFF	TGTGCCAGCAGTTACAGAGGGTTCGCAACTAATGAAAAACTGTTTTTT
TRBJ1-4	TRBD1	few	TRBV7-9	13	CASSLTGSEKLFF	TGTGCCAGCAGCTTGACAGGGTCTGAAAAACTGTTTTTT
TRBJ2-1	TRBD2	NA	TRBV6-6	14	CASTKTSGNNEQFF	TGTGCCAGCACCAAGACTAGCGGGAACAATGAGCAGTTCTTC
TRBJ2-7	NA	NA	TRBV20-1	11	CSARYSYEQYF	TGCAGTGCTAGATACTCCTACGAGCAGTACTTC
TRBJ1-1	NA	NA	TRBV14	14	CASSTRWLNTEAFF	TGTGCCAGCAGCACCCGATGGCTGAACACTGAAGCTTTCTTT
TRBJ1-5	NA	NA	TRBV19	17	CASSIDGRRGANQPQHF	TGTGCCAGTAGTATAGATGGCAGGCGGGGGGCAAATCAGCCCCAGCATTTT
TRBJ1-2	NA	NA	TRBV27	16	CASSPEPITVFYGYTF	TGTGCCAGCAGTCCGGAACCCATAACAGTGTTCTATGGCTACACCTTC
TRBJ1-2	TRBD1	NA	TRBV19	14	CASSRGQGGYGYTF	TGTGCCAGTAGTAGAGGACAGGGAGGCTATGGCTACACCTTC
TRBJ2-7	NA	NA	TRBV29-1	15	CSVTLPGHTYYEQYF	TGCAGCGTTACCTTACCGGGACACACCTATTACGAGCAGTACTTC